The TCR beta chain described here comes from a study of chemoradiotherapy in HPV16-positive cancers. The CDR3 has 15 residues. CDR1 is LNHDA, CDR2 SQIVND, per germline (reference sequence). J lost 11 bases, V lost 5 bases, and 14 bases had no gene match. Clones were read by immunoSEQ multiplex PCR, and TCRdb kept only the in-frame ones, dropping some. The table lists about 12,000 clones, around 66% of them singletons, with 16% in the top ten. As concerns this clone: Antigen specificity is unknown.

Study-wide points: Candidate HPV-specific clones and E7-related TCR motifs grew in tumor during treatment.

The sequence was obtained from a human donor with HPV-associated anogenital cancer. The chain recombines TRBV19 with TRBJ1-1; 10 bases agree with TRBD1. Sampling was carried out from a patient who underwent chemoradiotherapy. For the CDR3, the DNA is TGTGCCAGTAGTCCCGGGACAGGGGAAGTTTTGTTGGCTTTCTTT. It codes for CASSPGTGEVLLAFF.